The 5 T cell receptor beta chains reported below all come from one sample, sequenced in a study of cytomegalovirus exposure and HLA in healthy donors. 13 Jbeta primers and 60 Vbeta primers were used for the PCR. Assay: immunoSEQ multiplex PCR; the TCRdb copy retains only in-frame clones and omits some. The sample holds 220,000 or so clones; 75% are singletons and the top ten take approximately 1.7%. The specimen sequenced was PBMCs. The origin of the receptors is a woman in her thirties in good health and CMV-seronegative.

The chain recombines TRBV11-3 with TRBJ2-7; 8 bases agree with TRBD2. The CDR3 runs to 16 residues. Unmatched junction bases numbered 11, after V lost 4 bases and J lost 3 bases. Germline CDR1 reads SGHNT; CDR2 reads YENEEA. CDR3 amino acids: CASSSGGGGLNYEQYF. For the CDR3, the DNA is TGTGCCAGCAGCTCGGGGGGGGGCGGGCTGAACTACGAGCAGTACTTC.

The V gene is TRBV7-9, the J gene TRBJ1-1; perhaps TRBD1 as D (6 bases). V was clipped by 10 bases and J by 7 bases, with 16 bases between them. Germline assignment: CDR1 SEHNR and CDR2 FQNEAQ (reference sequence). The CDR3 length is 12 residues. CDR3 DNA: TGTGCCACAACAGGGAGATCGGTTGAAGCTTTCTTT. Amino acid sequence: CATTGRSVEAFF.

The chain links TRBV7-9 to TRBJ1-1, with unresolved D. The CDR3 extends over 16 amino acids. Looked up from germline, CDR1 is SEHNR and CDR2 is FQNEAQ (reference sequence). Trimming shortened V by 1 base and J by 2 bases, and 14 bases separated the two germline ends. CDR3 sequence (DNA): TGTGCCAGCAGCTTAGGGGCCGCTTCCTTAAACACTGAAGCTTTCTTT. Its translation: CASSLGAASLNTEAFF.

V usage is TRBV27 and J usage is TRBJ1-2; 7 bases are a match to TRBD1. With V trimmed by 0 bases and J by 3 bases, 4 bases remained unmatched. Germline V gene lookup returns CDR1 MNHEY and CDR2 SMNVEV (reference sequence). The CDR3 covers 15 residues. Written as DNA, the CDR3 is TGTGCCAGCAGTTTATCGATAGGGGGCGACTATGGCTACACCTTC. It specifies CASSLSIGGDYGYTF.

The V call is TRBV10-1, the J call TRBJ2-3, with a weak D call TRBD2 (5 bases). This CDR3 is 14 amino acids long. V was shortened by 4 bases and J by 3 bases, with 11 bases between the two germline ends. The germline V gene has CDR1 WNHNN and CDR2 SYGVQD (reference sequence). The DNA of the CDR3 is TGCGCCAGCAGTGGGGGAGCGGCAACAGATACGCAGTATTTT. Translating gives CASSGGAATDTQYF.